The T cell receptor beta chain under discussion was sequenced for a study of CD8 T cells in ankylosing spondylitis. Whole-study results and caveats: Enrichment of disease-linked clones was reportedly significant in matched ankylosing spondylitis synovial fluid.

Worth noting for this clonotype: Its antigen remains unknown.

5'-RACE, quantitative and with molecular barcodes, yielded the TCR beta libraries. MiXCR, applied by TCRdb to the 5' RACE reads, yields one record per CDR3 protein. Found here are approximately 220,000 distinct CDR3 sequences, over 9.5% of them singletons; the top ten hold 21%. V shed 1 base and J shed 4 bases, with 14 bases lying between them. CDR1 SGHRS and CDR2 YFSETQ come from the germline V gene. This CDR3 region has 15 residues. This chain connects TRBV5-1 to TRBJ1-2, with TRBD1 as a possible D gene (6 bases). Input material: blood, either unsorted or a sorted T cell fraction (not recorded which). This receptor was obtained from a male donor with ankylosing spondylitis or in good health (not recorded which). CDR3 sequence reads: CASSLTGPFGYGYTF. In nucleotides, the CDR3 is TGCGCCAGCAGCTTGACAGGGCCTTTCGGCTATGGCTACACCTTC.